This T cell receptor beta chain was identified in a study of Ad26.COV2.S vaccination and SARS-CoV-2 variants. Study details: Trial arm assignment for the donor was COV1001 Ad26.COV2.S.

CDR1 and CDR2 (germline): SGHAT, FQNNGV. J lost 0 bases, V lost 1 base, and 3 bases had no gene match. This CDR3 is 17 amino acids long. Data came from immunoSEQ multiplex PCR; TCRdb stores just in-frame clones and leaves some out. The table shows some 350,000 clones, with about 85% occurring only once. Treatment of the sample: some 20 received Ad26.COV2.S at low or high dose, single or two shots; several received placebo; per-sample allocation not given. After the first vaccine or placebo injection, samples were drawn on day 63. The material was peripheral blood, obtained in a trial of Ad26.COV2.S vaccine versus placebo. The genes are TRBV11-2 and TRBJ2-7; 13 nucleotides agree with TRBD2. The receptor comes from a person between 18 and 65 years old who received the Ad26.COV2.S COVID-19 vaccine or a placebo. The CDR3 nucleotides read TGTGCCAGCAGCTTAGGTACTAGCGGGGGGGTCTCCTACGAGCAGTACTTC. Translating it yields CASSLGTSGGVSYEQYF.